This is a list of T cell receptor beta chains from one sample in a study of PD-1 blockade in mismatch repair-deficient tumors. The protocol was immunoSEQ multiplex PCR, while the TCRdb copy is restricted to in-frame clones and leaves out a portion. The sample consists of around 13,000 clones, more than 75% of them appearing once. Their antigen targets remain unknown. The source was cells cultured in vitro, collected from a patient treated with pembrolizumab. The receptors come from an adult with mismatch repair-deficient cancer. Both conserved end residues are part of each CDR3. Fields, in order: V gene, D gene, clone size, J gene, CDR3 DNA, CDR3 protein. D genes are given only for firm matches. The size entry is marked missing in some rows and otherwise reads once, few, many or a size class.

v_gene: TRBV5-1
d_gene: -
abundance: -
j_gene: TRBJ1-1
CDR3nt: TGCGCCAGCCGGCTATCAGCCGGGGGGCCGGAAAGGAACACTGAAGCTTTCTTT
CDR3aa: CASRLSAGGPERNTEAFF

v_gene: TRBV21-1
d_gene: -
abundance: -
j_gene: TRBJ2-7
CDR3nt: TGTGCCAGCAGCAAAGCGGGCGGGGGACCTCGCTACGAGCAGTACTTC
CDR3aa: CASSKAGGGPRYEQYF

v_gene: TRBV4-1
d_gene: TRBD1
abundance: -
j_gene: TRBJ2-7
CDR3nt: TGCGCCAGCAGCCAACCCGGATTGGGACAGGGGACCTCCTACGAGCAGTACTTC
CDR3aa: CASSQPGLGQGTSYEQYF

v_gene: TRBV27
d_gene: -
abundance: -
j_gene: TRBJ2-7
CDR3nt: TGTGCCAGCAGTTCCATCCGGGACTCGGTATGCGAGCAGTACTTC
CDR3aa: CASSSIRDSVCEQYF

v_gene: TRBV28
d_gene: TRBD1
abundance: few
j_gene: TRBJ1-3
CDR3nt: TGTGCCAGCAGTCCTCGGACAGGGCACCTCTTCTCTGGAAACACCATATATTTT
CDR3aa: CASSPRTGHLFSGNTIYF

v_gene: TRBV7-9
d_gene: -
abundance: medium-sized
j_gene: TRBJ2-3
CDR3nt: TGTGCCAGCAGCTTTTATATTCCAGATACGCAGTATTTT
CDR3aa: CASSFYIPDTQYF

v_gene: TRBV11-1
d_gene: -
abundance: once
j_gene: TRBJ2-7
CDR3nt: TGTGCCAGCAGCTCCTTACGTTACGAGCAGTACTTC
CDR3aa: CASSSLRYEQYF

v_gene: TRBV28
d_gene: -
abundance: once
j_gene: TRBJ1-4
CDR3nt: TGTGCCAGCAGTTTGGCAGGGTCGGAAAAACTGTTTTTT
CDR3aa: CASSLAGSEKLFF

v_gene: TRBV11-2
d_gene: -
abundance: -
j_gene: TRBJ2-5
CDR3nt: TGTGCCAGCAGCCGAGACGGGGTAACTCAAGAGACCCAGTACTTC
CDR3aa: CASSRDGVTQETQYF

v_gene: TRBV2
d_gene: -
abundance: once
j_gene: TRBJ1-1
CDR3nt: TGTGCCAGCAGTGAAGCGAGGCGCGGGTGGGAAACTGAAGCTTTCTTT
CDR3aa: CASSEARRGWETEAFF

v_gene: TRBV9
d_gene: -
abundance: -
j_gene: TRBJ2-3
CDR3nt: TGTGCCAGCAGCGTAGTGACCGGTCGCACAGATACGCAGTATTTT
CDR3aa: CASSVVTGRTDTQYF